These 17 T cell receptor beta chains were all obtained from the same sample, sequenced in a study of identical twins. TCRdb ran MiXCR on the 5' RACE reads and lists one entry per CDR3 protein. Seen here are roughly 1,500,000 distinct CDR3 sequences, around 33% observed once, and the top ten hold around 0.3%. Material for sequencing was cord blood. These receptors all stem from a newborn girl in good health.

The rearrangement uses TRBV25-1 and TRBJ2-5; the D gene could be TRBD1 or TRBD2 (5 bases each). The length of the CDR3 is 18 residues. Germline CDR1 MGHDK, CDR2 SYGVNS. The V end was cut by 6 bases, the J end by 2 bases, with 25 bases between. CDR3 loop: CASSLVGVRLAPQETQYF. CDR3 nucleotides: TGTGCCAGCAGCTTAGTGGGGGTGAGGCTAGCCCCACAAGAGACCCAGTACTTC.

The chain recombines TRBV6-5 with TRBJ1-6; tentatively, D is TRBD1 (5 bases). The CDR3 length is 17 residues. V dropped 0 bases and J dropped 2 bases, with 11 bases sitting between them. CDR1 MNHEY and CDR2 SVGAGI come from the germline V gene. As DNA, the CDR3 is TGTGCCAGCAGTTACTCCCAGGGTGGAACCTATAATTCACCCCTCCACTTT. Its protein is CASSYSQGGTYNSPLHF.

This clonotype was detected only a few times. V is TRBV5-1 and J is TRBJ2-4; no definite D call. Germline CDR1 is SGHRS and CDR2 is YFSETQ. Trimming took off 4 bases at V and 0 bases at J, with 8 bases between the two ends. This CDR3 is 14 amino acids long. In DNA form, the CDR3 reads TGCGCCAGCAGCGTAACTCTAGCCAAAAACATTCAGTACTTC. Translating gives CASSVTLAKNIQYF.

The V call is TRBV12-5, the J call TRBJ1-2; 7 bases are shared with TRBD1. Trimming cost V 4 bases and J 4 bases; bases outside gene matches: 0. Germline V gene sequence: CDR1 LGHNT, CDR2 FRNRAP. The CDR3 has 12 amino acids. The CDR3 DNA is TGTGCTAGTGGTTCAGGGGGCTATGGCTACACCTTC. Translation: CASGSGGYGYTF.

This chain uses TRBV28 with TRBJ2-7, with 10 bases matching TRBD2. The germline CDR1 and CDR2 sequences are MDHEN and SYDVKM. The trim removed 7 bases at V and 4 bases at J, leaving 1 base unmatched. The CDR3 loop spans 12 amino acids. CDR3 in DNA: TGTGCCAGCAAACTAGCGGGATACGAGCAGTACTTC. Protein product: CASKLAGYEQYF.

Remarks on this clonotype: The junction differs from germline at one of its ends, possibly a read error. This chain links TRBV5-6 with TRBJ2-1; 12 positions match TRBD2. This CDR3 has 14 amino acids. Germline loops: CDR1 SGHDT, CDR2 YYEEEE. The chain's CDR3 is CAGSSSGGANEQFF. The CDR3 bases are TGTGCCGGCAGCTCTAGCGGGGGGGCAAATGAGCAGTTCTTC.

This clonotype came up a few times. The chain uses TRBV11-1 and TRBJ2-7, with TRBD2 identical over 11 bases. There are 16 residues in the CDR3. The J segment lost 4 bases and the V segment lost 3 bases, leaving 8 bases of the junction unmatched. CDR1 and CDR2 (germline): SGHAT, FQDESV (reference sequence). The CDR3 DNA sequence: TGTGCCAGCAGCTTCGCGACTAGCGGGACCGAGTACGAGCAGTACTTC. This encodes CASSFATSGTEYEQYF.

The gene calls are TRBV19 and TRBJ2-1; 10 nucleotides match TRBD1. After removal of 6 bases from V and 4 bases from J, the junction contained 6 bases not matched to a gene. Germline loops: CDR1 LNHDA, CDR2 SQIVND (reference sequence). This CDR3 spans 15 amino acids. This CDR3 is CASRSEGQGYNEQFF. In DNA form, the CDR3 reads TGTGCCAGTAGGTCCGAGGGACAGGGGTACAATGAGCAGTTCTTC.

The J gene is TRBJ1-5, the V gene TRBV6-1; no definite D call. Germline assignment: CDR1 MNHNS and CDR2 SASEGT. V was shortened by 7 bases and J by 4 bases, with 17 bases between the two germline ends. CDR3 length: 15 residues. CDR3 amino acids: CASNNQSSRNQPQHF. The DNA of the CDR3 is TGTGCCAGCAACAACCAGTCATCCCGGAATCAGCCCCAGCATTTT.

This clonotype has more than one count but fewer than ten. This CDR3 is CASSWGLAGSSGETQYF. The DNA of the CDR3 is TGCGCCAGCAGCTGGGGACTAGCGGGGTCAAGCGGGGAGACCCAGTACTTC. The chain combines TRBV5-1 with TRBJ2-5, with 13 nucleotides matching TRBD2. The CDR3 sequence is 17 residues long. The V segment lost 3 bases and the J segment 5 bases; nucleotides outside the gene matches: 10. Per germline, CDR1 SGHRS and CDR2 YFSETQ.

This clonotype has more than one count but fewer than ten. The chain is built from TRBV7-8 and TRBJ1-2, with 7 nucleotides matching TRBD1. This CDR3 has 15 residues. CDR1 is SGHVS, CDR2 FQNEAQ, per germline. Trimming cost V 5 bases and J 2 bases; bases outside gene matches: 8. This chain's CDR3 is CASSTGTGANYGYTF. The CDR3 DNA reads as TGTGCCAGCAGCACCGGTACAGGGGCGAACTATGGCTACACCTTC.

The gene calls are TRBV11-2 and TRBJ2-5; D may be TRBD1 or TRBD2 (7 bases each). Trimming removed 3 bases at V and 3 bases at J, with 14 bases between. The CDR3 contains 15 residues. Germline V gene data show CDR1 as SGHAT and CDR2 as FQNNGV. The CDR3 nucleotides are TGTGCCAGCAGCTTCAGGGGGGGGACAAAAGAGACCCAGTACTTC. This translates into CASSFRGGTKETQYF.

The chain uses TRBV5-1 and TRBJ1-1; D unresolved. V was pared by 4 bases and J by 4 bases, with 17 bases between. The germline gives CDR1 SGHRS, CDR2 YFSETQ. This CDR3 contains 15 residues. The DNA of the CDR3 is TGCGCCAGCAGCCGACTCGCGGGCAGTACCACTGAAGCTTTCTTT. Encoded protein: CASSRLAGSTTEAFF.

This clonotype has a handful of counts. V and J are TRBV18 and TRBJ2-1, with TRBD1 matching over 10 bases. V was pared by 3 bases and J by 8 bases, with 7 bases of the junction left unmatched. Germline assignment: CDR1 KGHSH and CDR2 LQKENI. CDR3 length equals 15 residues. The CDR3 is CASSPSTGGSDEQFF. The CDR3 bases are TGTGCCAGCTCACCCTCGACAGGGGGCTCGGATGAGCAGTTCTTC.

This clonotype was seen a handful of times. The CDR3 protein is CASSQVHRDPSYEQYF. The DNA for the CDR3 is TGTGCCAGCAGCCAAGTACACAGGGATCCCTCCTACGAGCAGTACTTC. The V and J genes are TRBV14 and TRBJ2-7; TRBD1 might be the D (6 bases). The CDR3 is 16 residues long. Trimming took 1 base from V and 0 from J, leaving 13 bases between them. Germline V gene sequence: CDR1 SGHDN, CDR2 FVKESK.

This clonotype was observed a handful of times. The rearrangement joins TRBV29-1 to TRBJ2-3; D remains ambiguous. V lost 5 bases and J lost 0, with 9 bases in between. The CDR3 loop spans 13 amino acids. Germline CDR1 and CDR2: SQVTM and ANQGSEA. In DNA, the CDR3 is TGCAGCGTTCTACGACAAAGCACAGATACGCAGTATTTT. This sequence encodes CSVLRQSTDTQYF.

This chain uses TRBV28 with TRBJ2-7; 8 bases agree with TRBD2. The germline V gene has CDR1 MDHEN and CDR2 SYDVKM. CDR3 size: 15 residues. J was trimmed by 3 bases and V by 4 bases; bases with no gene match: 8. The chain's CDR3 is CASSSGAGVSYEQYF. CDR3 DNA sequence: TGTGCCAGCAGTTCTGGAGCGGGAGTAAGCTACGAGCAGTACTTC.